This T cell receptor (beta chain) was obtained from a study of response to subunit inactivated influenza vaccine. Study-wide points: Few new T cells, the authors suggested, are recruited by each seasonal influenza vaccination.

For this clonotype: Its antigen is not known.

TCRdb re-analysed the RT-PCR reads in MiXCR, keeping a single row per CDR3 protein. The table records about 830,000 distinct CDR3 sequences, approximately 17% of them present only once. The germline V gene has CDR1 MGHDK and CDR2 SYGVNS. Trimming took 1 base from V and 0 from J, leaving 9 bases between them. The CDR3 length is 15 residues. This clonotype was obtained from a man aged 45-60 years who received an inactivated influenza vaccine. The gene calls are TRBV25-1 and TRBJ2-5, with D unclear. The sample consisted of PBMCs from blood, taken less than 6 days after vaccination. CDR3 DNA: TGTGCCAGCAGTGAATCAGGCCGCTACCAAGAGACCCAGTACTTC. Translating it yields CASSESGRYQETQYF.